The 20 T cell receptor beta chains presented below share a single source sample, sequenced in a study of control samples from healthy donors and cancer patients (dated by TCRdb to 2018 to 2021). The library relied on the immunoSEQ multiplex PCR assay. This immuneACCESS table, as held by TCRdb, lists in-frame sequences with V and J called but not all clones. Of the missing ones, under half trace to an unresolved V gene in checked studies; the others have no known cause. The sample data list about 100,000 clones, and almost 90% of these were observed just once. The top ten clones comprise less than 15% of the sample. Sequencing was done on a sample of blood. These TCRs come from a man under 40 in good health.

The CDR3 loop reads CASNQGAPQPQHF. The CDR3 DNA sequence: TGTGCCAGCAACCAGGGGGCACCCCAGCCCCAGCATTTT. This chain joins TRBV2 and TRBJ1-5; 8 bases align to TRBD1. The CDR3 runs to 13 residues. Germline assignment: CDR1 SNHLY and CDR2 FYNNEI. The V and J ends lost 7 bases and 7 bases, in that order; junction bases with no gene match: 6.

The chain carries TRBV5-1 and TRBJ2-1; TRBD1 aligns across 7 bases. Germline loops: CDR1 SGHRS, CDR2 YFSETQ. CDR3 length: 14 residues. After removal of 3 bases from V and 5 bases from J, the junction contained 5 bases not matched to a gene. The CDR3 coding sequence is TGCGCCAGCAGCTCCCGGGACAGAAACAATGAGCAGTTCTTC. As protein: CASSSRDRNNEQFF.

Only one count was recorded for this clone. The chain has TRBV11-3 and TRBJ1-2; 7 nucleotides agree with TRBD1. The CDR3 extends over 12 amino acids. Per germline, CDR1 SGHNT and CDR2 YENEEA. V shed 11 bases and J 0 bases; nucleotides not matched to a gene: 3. The CDR3 loop is CAGQGANYGYTF. CDR3 bases: TGTGCCGGTCAGGGGGCTAACTATGGCTACACCTTC.

This chain uses TRBV7-9 with TRBJ2-7; 10 bases map to TRBD2. Germline lookup yields CDR1 SEHNR and CDR2 FQNEAQ (reference sequence). V was clipped by 5 bases and J by 2 bases; unmatched bases: 6. This CDR3 is built from 15 residues. For the CDR3, the DNA is TGTGCCAGCAGCCCGGGACTAGCGACCACCTACGAGCAGTACTTC. Translated: CASSPGLATTYEQYF.

The chain is built from TRBV28 and TRBJ2-3; 14 bases map to TRBD2. The V and J ends lost 3 bases and 4 bases, in that order; junction bases with no gene match: 12. This CDR3 is 19 amino acids long. Germline V gene data show CDR1 as MDHEN and CDR2 as SYDVKM. CDR3 amino acids: CASSFSLGLAGAGADTQYF. DNA for the CDR3: TGTGCCAGCAGTTTCTCCCTGGGACTAGCGGGAGCAGGAGCAGATACGCAGTATTTT.

The V gene is TRBV7-9, the J gene TRBJ1-2; D not resolved. Germline V gene data show CDR1 as SEHNR and CDR2 as FQNEAQ (reference sequence). V lost 3 bases, J lost 8 bases, and 13 bases lay in between. The CDR3 runs to 13 residues. The CDR3 DNA follows: TGTGCCAGCAGCTTGGCAGGCCTTCAGGGCTACACCTTC. As protein: CASSLAGLQGYTF.

The chain combines TRBV6-6 with TRBJ2-5; 10 positions match TRBD1. Trimming took 6 bases from V and 2 from J; bases not matched to a gene: 6. The CDR3 sequence is 15 residues long. The germline V gene has CDR1 MNHNY and CDR2 SVGAGI (reference sequence). The CDR3 loop is CASRGQGVGQETQYF. The CDR3 bases are TGTGCCAGCAGAGGACAGGGGGTTGGTCAAGAGACCCAGTACTTC.

The V call is TRBV6-5, the J call TRBJ2-7; 12 bases align to TRBD2. The CDR3 runs to 14 residues. J lost 5 bases, V lost 10 bases, and 9 bases had no gene match. Germline V gives CDR1 MNHEY, CDR2 SVGAGI. CDR3: CAIRLAGVSDEQYF. CDR3 coding DNA: TGTGCCATCCGACTAGCGGGGGTTTCCGACGAGCAGTACTTC.

The chain couples TRBV24-1 to TRBJ1-5; D is possibly TRBD1 (6 bases). Trimming stripped 2 bases from V and 0 bases from J, with 10 bases between. Germline values: CDR1 KGHDR, CDR2 SFDVKD. The CDR3 has 16 amino acids. CDR3 nucleotide sequence: TGTGCCACCAGTGATTCCGGGACACCTAGCAATCAGCCCCAGCATTTT. Protein product: CATSDSGTPSNQPQHF.

The chain carries TRBV11-3 and TRBJ2-7; D may be TRBD1 or TRBD2 (5 bases each). Germline V CDR1 and CDR2: SGHNT, YENEEA. The V end was cut by 1 base, the J end by 1 base, with 11 bases between. CDR3 length equals 15 residues. The CDR3 loop reads CASSLGRENSYEQYF. CDR3 nucleotide sequence: TGTGCCAGCAGCTTAGGCAGGGAGAATTCCTACGAGCAGTACTTC.

The chain links TRBV30 to TRBJ2-3; 7 positions match TRBD2. Germline lookup yields CDR1 GTSNPN and CDR2 SVGIG (reference sequence). V shed 4 bases, J shed 3 bases, and the junction held 7 bases outside the gene matches. The CDR3 spans 14 residues. The DNA for the CDR3 is TGTGCCTGGAAGCGGGACCCAACAACAGATACGCAGTATTTT. It codes for CAWKRDPTTDTQYF.

The V call is TRBV18, the J call TRBJ2-1; 10 bases are shared with TRBD2. The CDR3 has 17 amino acids. Germline CDR1 KGHSH, CDR2 LQKENI. V lost 0 bases, J lost 2 bases, and 4 bases stayed unmatched. CDR3 sequence: CASSPPLSGRAYNEQFF. In nucleotides, the CDR3 is TGTGCCAGCTCACCACCGTTGAGCGGGAGGGCCTACAATGAGCAGTTCTTC.

The chain employs TRBV5-4 and TRBJ2-7, with TRBD2 identical over 13 bases. V was pared by 4 bases and J by 5 bases, with 6 bases of the junction left unmatched. Looked up from germline, CDR1 is SGHNT and CDR2 is YYREEE (reference sequence). The CDR3 has 15 residues. The CDR3 is CASSAWTSGSHEQYF. The DNA for the CDR3 is TGTGCCAGCAGCGCCTGGACTAGCGGGAGCCACGAGCAGTACTTC.

J is TRBJ1-2 and V is TRBV18; possibly TRBD1 for D (5 bases). Germline-derived CDR1 and CDR2 are KGHSH and LQKENI. The V and J ends lost 2 bases and 1 base respectively, with 11 bases between them. The CDR3 spans 15 residues. Here the CDR3 reads CASSPSRGFNYGYTF. Here the CDR3 DNA reads TGTGCCAGCTCACCATCTAGGGGATTTAACTATGGCTACACCTTC.

J is TRBJ1-2 and V is TRBV6-5; D gene uncertain. The V end lost 4 bases, the J end lost 4 bases, and 16 bases lay between the germline ends. Germline CDR1 reads MNHEY; CDR2 reads SVGAGI. The CDR3 has 15 amino acids. In DNA form, the CDR3 reads TGTGCCAGCAGTTGGACCCTGATTGGACTCTATGGCTACACCTTC. Protein product: CASSWTLIGLYGYTF.

This clone has only one observation. This chain uses TRBV19 with TRBJ2-1; D gene unclear. CDR1 is LNHDA and CDR2 is SQIVND in the germline V gene (reference sequence). The CDR3 has 15 residues. Trimming removed 6 bases at V and 0 bases at J, with 12 bases between. The DNA of the CDR3 is TGTGCCAGTAGCGTCGGTATAAGCTCCTACAATGAGCAGTTCTTC. Its translation is CASSVGISSYNEQFF.

The rearrangement links TRBV12-3 or TRBV12-4 to TRBJ1-2, with TRBD1 matching over 8 bases. This CDR3 contains 12 residues. Trimming cost V 5 bases and J 8 bases; bases outside gene matches: 4. CDR3 DNA sequence: TGTGCCAGCAGTGACAGGGGTTACGGCTACACCTTC. Protein sequence: CASSDRGYGYTF.

This chain connects TRBV29-1 to TRBJ2-7, with 11 bases fitting TRBD1. This CDR3 is 12 amino acids long. Germline CDR1 SQVTM, CDR2 ANQGSEA. The V gene end was trimmed by 5 bases and the J gene end by 7 bases; junction bases not matched to a gene: 4. The CDR3 DNA reads TGCAGCGTTCGGGACAGGGGGATAGAGCAGTACTTC. Residues: CSVRDRGIEQYF.

This clone was recorded only once. CDR3 DNA sequence: TGTGCCAGTAGTACTCTTCAGGGGGGGAACACTGAAGCTTTCTTT. Translation gives CASSTLQGGNTEAFF. This sequence joins TRBV19 and TRBJ1-1, with 7 positions matching TRBD1. The ends lost 4 bases at V and 1 base at J; junction bases unmatched: 6. The V gene's germline CDR1 is LNHDA and CDR2 SQIVND (reference sequence). This CDR3 has 15 amino acids.

This chain connects TRBV3-1 (or the pseudogene TRBV3-2) to TRBJ2-3, with D unresolved. Looked up from germline, CDR1 is LGHDT and CDR2 is YNNKEL (reference sequence). The V and J ends lost 4 bases and 2 bases respectively, with 1 base between them. The length of the CDR3 is 11 residues. The CDR3 coding sequence is TGTGCCAGCAGCCTCACAGATACGCAGTATTTT. As protein: CASSLTDTQYF.